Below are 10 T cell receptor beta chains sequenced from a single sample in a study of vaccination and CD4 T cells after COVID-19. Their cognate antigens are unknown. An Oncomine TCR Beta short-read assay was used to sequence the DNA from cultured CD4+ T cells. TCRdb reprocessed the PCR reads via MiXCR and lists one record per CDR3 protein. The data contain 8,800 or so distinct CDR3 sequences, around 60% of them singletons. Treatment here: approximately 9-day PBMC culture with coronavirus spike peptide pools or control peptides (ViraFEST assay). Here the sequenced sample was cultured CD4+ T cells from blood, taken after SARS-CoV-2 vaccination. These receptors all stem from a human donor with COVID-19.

The DNA of the CDR3 is TGTGCCAGTAGTCCGGACTGGTATGGCTACACCTTC. Protein: CASSPDWYGYTF. V usage is TRBV19 and J usage is TRBJ1-2; D gene unclear. Germline loops: CDR1 LNHDA, CDR2 SQIVND (reference sequence). The CDR3 runs 12 residues. Between the trimmed V and J ends, which lost 5 bases and 5 bases, there was a span of 9 bases.

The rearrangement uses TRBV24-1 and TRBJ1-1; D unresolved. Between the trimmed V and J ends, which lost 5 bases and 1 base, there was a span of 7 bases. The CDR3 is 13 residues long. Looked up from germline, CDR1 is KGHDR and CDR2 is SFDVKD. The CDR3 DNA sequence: TGTGCCACCAGTGGAAACTCGAACACTGAAGCTTTCTTT. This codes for CATSGNSNTEAFF.

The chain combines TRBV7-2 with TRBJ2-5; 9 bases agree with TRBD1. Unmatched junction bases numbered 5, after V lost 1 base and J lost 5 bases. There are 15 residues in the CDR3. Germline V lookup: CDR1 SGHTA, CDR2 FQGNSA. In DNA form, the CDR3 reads TGTGCCAGCAGCTTAGGGGACAGGGTGCAGGAGACCCAGTACTTC. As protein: CASSLGDRVQETQYF.

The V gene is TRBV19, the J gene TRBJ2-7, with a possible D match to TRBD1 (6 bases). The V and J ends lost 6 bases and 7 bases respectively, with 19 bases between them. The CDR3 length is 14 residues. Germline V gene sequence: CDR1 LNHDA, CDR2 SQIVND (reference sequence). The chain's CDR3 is CASSKDRRWGEQYF. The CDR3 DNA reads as TGTGCCAGTAGCAAAGACAGGAGGTGGGGAGAGCAGTACTTC.

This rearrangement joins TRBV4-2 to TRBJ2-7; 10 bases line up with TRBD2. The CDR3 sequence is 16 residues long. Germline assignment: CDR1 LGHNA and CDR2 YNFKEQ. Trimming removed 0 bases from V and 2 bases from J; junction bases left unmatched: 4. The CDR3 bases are TGTGCCAGCAGCCAAGATCGGACTAGCGGAGCCTACGAGCAGTACTTC. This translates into CASSQDRTSGAYEQYF.

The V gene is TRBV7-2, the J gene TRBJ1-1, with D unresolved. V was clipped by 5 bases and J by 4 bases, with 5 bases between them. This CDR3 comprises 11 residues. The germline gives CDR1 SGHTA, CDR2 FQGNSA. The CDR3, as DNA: TGTGCCAGCAGCCCGTTCACTGAAGCTTTCTTT. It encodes CASSPFTEAFF.

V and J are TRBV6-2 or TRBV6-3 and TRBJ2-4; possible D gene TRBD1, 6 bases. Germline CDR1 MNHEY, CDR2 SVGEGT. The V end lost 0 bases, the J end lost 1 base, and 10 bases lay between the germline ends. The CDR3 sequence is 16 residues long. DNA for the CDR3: TGTGCCAGCAGTTACTCGATCCAGGGGGCCAAAAACATTCAGTACTTC. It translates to CASSYSIQGAKNIQYF.

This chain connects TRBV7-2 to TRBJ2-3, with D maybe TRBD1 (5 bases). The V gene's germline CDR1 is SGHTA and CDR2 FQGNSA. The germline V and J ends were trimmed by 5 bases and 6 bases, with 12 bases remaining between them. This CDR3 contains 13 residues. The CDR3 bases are TGTGCCAGCAGCCAGGGCCCGGCGGATACGCAGTATTTT. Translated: CASSQGPADTQYF.

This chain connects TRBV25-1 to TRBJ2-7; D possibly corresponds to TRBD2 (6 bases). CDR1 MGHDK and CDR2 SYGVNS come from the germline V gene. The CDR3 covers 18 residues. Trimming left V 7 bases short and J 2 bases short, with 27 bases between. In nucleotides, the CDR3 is TGTGCCAGCACTTATCCGGGAAGGAGGGCAGGTTGTCCCTACGAGCAGTACTTC. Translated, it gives CASTYPGRRAGCPYEQYF.

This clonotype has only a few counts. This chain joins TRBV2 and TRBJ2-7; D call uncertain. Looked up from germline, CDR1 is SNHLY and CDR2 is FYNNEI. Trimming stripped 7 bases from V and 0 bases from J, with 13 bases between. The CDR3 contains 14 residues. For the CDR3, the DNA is TGTGCCAGCACAATACGAGTAAGCTCCTACGAGCAGTACTTC. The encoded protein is CASTIRVSSYEQYF.